Each of the 30 T cell receptor beta chains below was sequenced from the same sample in a study of identical twins (dated by TCRdb to the mid-2010s). The method behind the library was 5' RACE. For sequencing, an Illumina HiSeq 2000 was employed. TCRdb cleaned the public reads at Q25 with fastp, built clones with MiXCR and kept in-frame beta chains. Under each unique CDR3 protein, matching rows form one entry showing the most common genes and DNA. The sample includes roughly 350,000 distinct CDR3 sequences, with around 9.7% observed a single time. In total, the top ten clones hold around 8.6% of the sample. Material: naive T cells sorted from blood. The label giving this sample's cell subset or site can be read as: cells isolated with a human naive T-cell isolation kit. The source is a woman between 50 and 59 years old in good health.

The sample holds many counts of this clonotype. This chain joins TRBV29-1 and TRBJ2-5; D is tentatively TRBD1 or TRBD2 (5 bases each). In germline, CDR1 is SQVTM, CDR2 ANQGSEA. The CDR3 has 15 residues. Trimming took off 1 base at V and 4 bases at J, with 16 bases between the two ends. The CDR3 DNA reads TGCAGCGTTGAAGCGTACCTTGGGACGGTAGAGACCCAGTACTTC. It translates to CSVEAYLGTVETQYF.

This clonotype was picked up a small number of times. The chain uses TRBV4-1 and TRBJ2-7, with 12 bases that match TRBD2. The length of the CDR3 is 17 residues. The V gene end was trimmed by 2 bases and the J gene end by 2 bases; junction bases not matched to a gene: 7. CDR1 and CDR2 from the germline V gene are MGHRA and YSYEKL. The CDR3 DNA sequence: TGCGCCAGCAGCCAACGAGGCGGACTAGCGGGACCCTACGAGCAGTACTTC. Amino acid sequence: CASSQRGGLAGPYEQYF.

As for this clonotype: No conserved phenylalanine or tryptophan is present at the end of the CDR3, so a read error is the likely explanation. The CDR3 is CASGPYEQYS. The CDR3 DNA follows: TGTGCCAGCGGCCCCTACGAGCAGTACTCC. The chain joins TRBV6-2 or TRBV6-3 to TRBJ2-7; unclear D gene. The CDR3 extends over 10 amino acids. V lost 8 bases to trimming and J lost 2 bases, with 4 bases between them. Looked up from germline, CDR1 is MNHEY and CDR2 is SVGEGT.

This clonotype was recorded many times. The rearrangement uses TRBV12-3 or TRBV12-4 and TRBJ2-5; D may match TRBD1 or TRBD2 (5 bases each). The V end lost 4 bases, the J end lost 1 base, and 10 bases lay between the germline ends. CDR3 length: 14 residues. CDR3 nucleotide sequence: TGTGCCAGCAGTTGGGACGGTACCCAAGAGACCCAGTACTTC. It yields the protein CASSWDGTQETQYF.

This clonotype was seen many times. The chain carries TRBV11-3 and TRBJ2-3; D is ambiguous. Trimming pared 3 bases from V and 5 bases from J, leaving 12 bases between. The CDR3 runs to 14 residues. CDR1 and CDR2 (germline): SGHNT, YENEEA. CDR3 sequence: CASSFRPGGDTQYF. In DNA form, the CDR3 reads TGTGCCAGCAGCTTTCGACCGGGTGGAGATACGCAGTATTTT.

V usage is TRBV14 and J usage is TRBJ2-3; D tentatively reads TRBD1 or TRBD2 (6 bases each). The CDR3 has 19 amino acids. Germline V CDR1 and CDR2: SGHDN, FVKESK. V dropped 2 bases and J dropped 5 bases, with 26 bases sitting between them. The CDR3 nucleotides read TGTGCCAGCAGCCAACACAGACGGGCTTTGGGGGGCGCGGAAGATACGCAGTATTTT. It is translated as CASSQHRRALGGAEDTQYF.

The chain carries TRBV5-1 and TRBJ2-5; D is possibly TRBD1 or TRBD2 (6 bases each). V was shortened by 4 bases and J by 10 bases, with 11 bases between the two germline ends. The germline gives CDR1 SGHRS, CDR2 YFSETQ. This CDR3 has 11 residues. CDR3 nucleotide sequence: TGCGCCAGCAGCGCACAGGGAGGCCAGTACTTC. It yields the protein CASSAQGGQYF.

A few counts support this clonotype. CDR3 DNA: TGTGCCAGCAGCCGACCTTCTAGCGGGAGGCCCACCTACAATGAGCAGTTCTTC. Its translation is CASSRPSSGRPTYNEQFF. The V gene is TRBV14, the J gene TRBJ2-1; 11 bases agree with TRBD2. V shed 4 bases and J 2 bases; nucleotides not matched to a gene: 10. CDR3 length: 18 amino acids. The germline CDR1 and CDR2 sequences are SGHDN and FVKESK.

This clonotype appeared a few times. The chain is built from TRBV5-1 and TRBJ2-2; D gene unclear. V lost 9 bases and J lost 0, with 15 bases in between. Germline-derived CDR1 and CDR2 are SGHRS and YFSETQ. This CDR3 region has 15 residues. Written as DNA, the CDR3 is TGCGCCACAGCAGTTCGGGTTCCGAACACCGGGGAGCTGTTTTTT. It is translated as CATAVRVPNTGELFF.

The CDR3 is CASSQVLGGGNSGSRKTQYF. The CDR3 DNA reads as TGTGCCAGCAGCCAAGTTCTGGGGGGGGGTAATAGCGGGAGTCGGAAGACCCAGTACTTC. The rearrangement links TRBV3-1 to TRBJ2-5; 9 bases agree with TRBD2. Unmatched junction bases numbered 21, after V lost 1 base and J lost 6 bases. The CDR3 has 20 amino acids. From germline, CDR1 is LGHDT and CDR2 YNNKEL (reference sequence).

This clonotype turned up a few times. J is TRBJ2-2 and V is TRBV5-1; D tentatively reads TRBD1 or TRBD2 (8 bases each). CDR3 size: 18 residues. Trimming pared 3 bases from V and 6 bases from J, leaving 24 bases between. Germline CDR1 is SGHRS and CDR2 is YFSETQ. CDR3 bases: TGCGCCAGCAGCTCAGGACAGGGCAGGGGAGCGGGAGCCGGGGAGCTGTTTTTT. Protein: CASSSGQGRGAGAGELFF.

A note on this clonotype: An end of the junction differs from the germline gene, which may be a read error. The rearrangement links TRBV11-1 to TRBJ2-7; 9 nucleotides align to TRBD2. Germline V gene sequence: CDR1 SGHAT, CDR2 FQDESV (reference sequence). This CDR3 is 13 amino acids long. The CDR3 DNA is TGTGCCAGCAGCTTGGTTTTAGCGGGGGAGCAGCACTTC. This codes for CASSLVLAGEQHF.

Only a few counts were recorded for this clonotype. The chain recombines TRBV7-8 with TRBJ2-2; D gene ambiguous. Per germline, CDR1 SGHVS and CDR2 FQNEAQ. Between the trimmed V and J ends, which lost 4 bases and 11 bases, there was a span of 14 bases. The length of the CDR3 is 13 residues. This CDR3 reads CASSSPTRIELFF. The CDR3 nucleotides read TGTGCCAGCAGCTCCCCCACCCGGATAGAGCTGTTTTTT.

The rearrangement links TRBV15 to TRBJ2-7; 7 nucleotides match TRBD1. Germline V lookup: CDR1 LNHNV, CDR2 YYDKDF (reference sequence). Trimming cost V 2 bases and J 0 bases; bases outside gene matches: 7. This CDR3 is built from 16 residues. This CDR3 reads CATSRSRDSSSYEQYF. The CDR3 bases are TGTGCCACCAGCAGATCCCGGGACAGCTCCTCCTACGAGCAGTACTTC.

The chain carries TRBV11-2 and TRBJ1-3, with D possibly TRBD1 on 6 matching bases. Germline V lookup: CDR1 SGHAT, CDR2 FQNNGV. Trimming removed 5 bases from V and 0 bases from J, with 11 bases in between. The CDR3 totals 15 residues. The CDR3 here is CASSATGSSGNTIYF. Here the CDR3 DNA reads TGTGCCAGCAGCGCAACAGGGAGCTCTGGAAACACCATATATTTT. The full variable domain, its missing parts supplied by reference TRBV11-2 and TRBJ1-3, is EAGVAQSPRYKIIEKRQSVAFWCNPISGHATLYWYQQILGQGPKLLIQFQNNGVVDDSQLPKDRFSAERLKGVDSTLKIQPAKLEDSAVYLCASSATGSSGNTIYFGEGSWLTVV.

Ten or more counts support this clonotype. The chain is built from TRBV25-1 and TRBJ2-5, with a tentative D call TRBD1 (6 bases). Germline V gene data show CDR1 as MGHDK and CDR2 as SYGVNS. V was clipped by 3 bases and J by 2 bases, with 13 bases between them. The CDR3 loop spans 15 amino acids. For the CDR3, the DNA is TGTGCCAGCAGTGAGCTCGACAGGAGTCAAGAGACCCAGTACTTC. It translates to CASSELDRSQETQYF.

This clonotype occurred a few times. The chain uses TRBV5-6 and TRBJ2-7; D might be TRBD1 or TRBD2, each matching 5 bases. Germline loops: CDR1 SGHDT, CDR2 YYEEEE. The CDR3 is made up of 12 amino acids. V lost 1 base and J lost 6, with 8 bases in between. CDR3 in DNA: TGTGCCAGCAGCTTGTATGGGGGCGAGCAGTACGTC. Its translation: CASSLYGGEQYV.

This clonotype was counted between two and nine times. This sequence joins TRBV12-3 or TRBV12-4 and TRBJ2-1, with D perhaps matching TRBD2 (6 bases). The V end was cut by 11 bases, the J end by 9 bases, with 20 bases between. The CDR3 contains 13 residues. The CDR3 spells CALLLSGSTEQFF. For the CDR3, the DNA is TGTGCCCTCCTATTAAGCGGGTCGACTGAGCAGTTCTTC.

This clonotype turned up a few times. The CDR3 loop reads CASSFSDSPNSPLHF. Here the CDR3 DNA reads TGTGCCAGCAGTTTTTCGGATAGTCCTAATTCACCCCTCCACTTT. The chain combines TRBV12-3 or TRBV12-4 with TRBJ1-6; D is uncertain. The CDR3 has 15 residues. V lost 3 bases and J lost 6, with 12 bases in between.

V usage is TRBV2 and J usage is TRBJ2-1; TRBD1 or TRBD2 may be the D gene (5 bases each). Between the trimmed V and J ends, which lost 7 bases and 7 bases, there was a span of 17 bases. CDR3 size: 14 residues. Germline V gene data show CDR1 as SNHLY and CDR2 as FYNNEI. CDR3 in amino acids: CASIYHGGGNEQFF. The CDR3 DNA is TGTGCCAGCATCTATCACGGTGGGGGAAATGAGCAGTTCTTC.

This clonotype has just a few counts. The chain has TRBV5-1 and TRBJ2-5; 9 bases agree with TRBD1. Germline V gene lookup returns CDR1 SGHRS and CDR2 YFSETQ. Trimming cost V 3 bases and J 4 bases; bases outside gene matches: 7. The CDR3 is made up of 15 amino acids. In DNA form, the CDR3 reads TGCGCCAGCAGCTGGGGGGACAGGGTATCAGAGACCCAGTACTTC. Its translation is CASSWGDRVSETQYF.

In its sample, this clonotype was seen a few times. This chain joins TRBV5-1 and TRBJ2-6, with D perhaps matching TRBD1 (5 bases). V lost 0 bases and J lost 0, with 19 bases in between. Germline-derived CDR1 and CDR2 are SGHRS and YFSETQ. CDR3 length equals 20 residues. CDR3 DNA sequence: TGCGCCAGCAGCTTGGCGGTGAGCAGGGCTTCCTCCTCTGGGGCCAACGTCCTGACTTTC. Its protein is CASSLAVSRASSSGANVLTF.

This clonotype was counted only a few times. The chain couples TRBV10-3 to TRBJ2-1; D is possibly TRBD1 (5 bases). CDR3 length: 16 residues. V was cut by 8 bases and J by 6 bases, with 23 bases left in between. The germline gives CDR1 ENHRY, CDR2 SYGVKD. Here the CDR3 reads CAIPKQDKNPTNEQFF. In DNA, the CDR3 is TGTGCCATCCCAAAACAGGATAAGAACCCCACCAATGAGCAGTTCTTC.

This chain joins TRBV28 and TRBJ1-1; 7 bases line up with TRBD1. The germline V gene has CDR1 MDHEN and CDR2 SYDVKM. The CDR3 contains 14 residues. V gave up 9 bases and J gave up 1 base; unmatched junction bases: 8. CDR3 bases: TGTGCCAGTTCATACCAGGGGGAGAACACTGAAGCTTTCTTT. Translated: CASSYQGENTEAFF.

This clonotype was found many times. The gene calls are TRBV24-1 and TRBJ2-1; 7 bases are a match to TRBD2. Germline CDR1 KGHDR, CDR2 SFDVKD. Trimming cost V 0 bases and J 10 bases; bases outside gene matches: 2. The CDR3 has 13 amino acids. CDR3 sequence reads: CATSDLLAVEQFF. The CDR3 region has the DNA TGTGCCACCAGTGATTTGCTAGCGGTAGAGCAGTTCTTC.

This clonotype was seen many times. V is TRBV6-4 and J is TRBJ1-5; D is perhaps TRBD1 (5 bases). CDR3 length: 13 amino acids. The germline V gene encodes CDR1 MRHNA and CDR2 SNTAGT. V was clipped by 4 bases and J by 6 bases, with 10 bases between them. The CDR3 nucleotides read TGTGCCAGCAGTGTAGGGGCAGGTCAGCCCCAGCATTTT. This codes for CASSVGAGQPQHF.

The count of this clonotype is one. The rearrangement uses TRBV6-5 and TRBJ2-5; perhaps TRBD1 as D (6 bases). V was shortened by 7 bases and J by 5 bases, with 17 bases between the two germline ends. CDR1 is MNHEY, CDR2 SVGAGI, per germline. The CDR3 is made up of 14 amino acids. CDR3 region: CASKLGQGTETQYF. DNA for the CDR3: TGTGCCAGCAAATTGGGCCAGGGGACGGAGACCCAGTACTTC.

The chain employs TRBV7-2 and TRBJ2-5; D ambiguous. With 1 base removed from V and 0 bases from J, the gap between germline ends came to 15 bases. CDR3 length equals 17 residues. CDR1 SGHTA and CDR2 FQGNSA come from the germline V gene. In nucleotides, the CDR3 is TGTGCCAGCAGCTTAGAGCTCGGCCAGAAGTACCAAGAGACCCAGTACTTC. Residues: CASSLELGQKYQETQYF.

This clonotype was seen at least ten times. This chain joins TRBV6-6 and TRBJ1-1; D is perhaps TRBD1 (6 bases). Germline loops: CDR1 MNHNY, CDR2 SVGAGI (reference sequence). The CDR3 extends over 13 amino acids. V was pared by 2 bases and J by 10 bases, with 14 bases between. The CDR3 here is CASSYLYRAGAFF. The CDR3 DNA reads TGTGCCAGCAGTTACCTATACAGGGCTGGAGCTTTCTTT.

The table lists this clonotype with many counts. The V gene is TRBV5-6, the J gene TRBJ2-1; maybe TRBD2 (5 bases). The germline CDR1 and CDR2 sequences are SGHDT and YYEEEE. V lost 0 bases to trimming and J lost 15 bases, with 13 bases between them. This CDR3 contains 12 residues. CDR3 nucleotide sequence: TGTGCCAGCAGCTTGGGCGAGGGTAGGCGGTTCTTC. Its protein is CASSLGEGRRFF.